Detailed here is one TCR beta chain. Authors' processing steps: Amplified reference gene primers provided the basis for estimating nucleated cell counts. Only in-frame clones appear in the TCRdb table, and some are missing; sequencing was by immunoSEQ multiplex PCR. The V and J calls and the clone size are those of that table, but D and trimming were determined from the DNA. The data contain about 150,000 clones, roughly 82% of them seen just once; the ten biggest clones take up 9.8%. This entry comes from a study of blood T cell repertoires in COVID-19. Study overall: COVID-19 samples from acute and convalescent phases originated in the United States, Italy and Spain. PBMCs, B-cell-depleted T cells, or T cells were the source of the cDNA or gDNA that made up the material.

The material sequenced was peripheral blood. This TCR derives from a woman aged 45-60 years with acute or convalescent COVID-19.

For the CDR3, the DNA is TGCGCCAGCAGCCGGGGACTAAATCCTGTCGACGAGCAGTACTTC. Translation gives CASSRGLNPVDEQYF. The genes are TRBV5-1 and TRBJ2-7; 7 positions agree with TRBD2. This CDR3 comprises 15 residues. After removal of 4 bases from V and 5 bases from J, the junction contained 12 bases not matched to a gene. Per the germline V gene, CDR1 is SGHRS and CDR2 is YFSETQ.